This T cell receptor (beta chain) was sequenced in a study of T cell repertoires in cytomegalovirus infection (dated by TCRdb to 2018 to 2020). Describing the broader study: Recently identified HLA-C-restricted CMV epitopes, whose presentation resists viral immunomodulation, were targeted by peptide stimulations together with well-studied HLA-B-restricted epitopes. Because public TCR beta signatures pointed to carriage of CMV infection together with the matching HLA type, the HLA type of each donor mattered for the analysis.

The treatment or condition tag for this specimen amounts to: in vitro stimulation with specific CMV peptide epitopes to enrich CMV-specific T cells. Trimming removed 5 bases from V and 7 bases from J; the gene matches leave 12 bases unexplained. The CDR3 goes from the cysteine to the phenylalanine over 15 residues. The retained sequence is limited to the CDR3, 45 bases, with the frame set at the first base. Reading the germline V gene gives CDR1 SGHTA and CDR2 FQGTGA. General study outcomes and caveats: In both this cohort and an independent cohort of approximately 350 donors, the cumulative frequency of public TCR beta family members distinguished carriers of CMV infection plus the relevant HLA type. The ex vivo response was dominated by HLA-C-restricted CMV-specific TCR beta clonotypes, and the single most frequent clonotype in two of eight donors was supplied by these HLA-C-restricted clonotypes.

Notes on this clonotype: Its antigen is still unknown. No per-base quality is available; no much larger clone lies one base away.

Instrument on record: Illumina HiSeq 1500. TCRdb itself trimmed the public reads at Q25 with fastp, ran MiXCR and retained productive beta chains. Rows are combined by CDR3 protein, so each entry shows the most common genes and DNA. Here the sample has around 310,000 distinct CDR3 sequences; roughly 29% occur a single time. The biggest ten clones account for 20% of the sample. The chain links TRBV7-3 with TRBJ1-1, and 8 junction bases match TRBD1. The TCR originated in a human donor in good health (CMV status not recorded). Some clones in this sample may be carry-over from other donors' samples. This specimen was cultured PBMCs, taken from culture after CMV antigen stimulation. Read as DNA, the sequence is TGTGCCAGCAGCAAAAAGTCAGGGGGCCGGAGTGAAGCTTTCTTT. Translated, it gives CASSKKSGGRSEAFF. With the rest looked up from the reference TRBV7-3 and TRBJ1-1 genes rather than sequenced, the full variable domain is GAGVSQTPSNKVTEKGKYVELRCDPISGHTALYWYRQSLGQGPEFLIYFQGTGAADDSGLPNDRFFAVRPEGSVSTLKIQRTERGDSAVYLCASSKKSGGRSEAFFGQGTRLTVV.